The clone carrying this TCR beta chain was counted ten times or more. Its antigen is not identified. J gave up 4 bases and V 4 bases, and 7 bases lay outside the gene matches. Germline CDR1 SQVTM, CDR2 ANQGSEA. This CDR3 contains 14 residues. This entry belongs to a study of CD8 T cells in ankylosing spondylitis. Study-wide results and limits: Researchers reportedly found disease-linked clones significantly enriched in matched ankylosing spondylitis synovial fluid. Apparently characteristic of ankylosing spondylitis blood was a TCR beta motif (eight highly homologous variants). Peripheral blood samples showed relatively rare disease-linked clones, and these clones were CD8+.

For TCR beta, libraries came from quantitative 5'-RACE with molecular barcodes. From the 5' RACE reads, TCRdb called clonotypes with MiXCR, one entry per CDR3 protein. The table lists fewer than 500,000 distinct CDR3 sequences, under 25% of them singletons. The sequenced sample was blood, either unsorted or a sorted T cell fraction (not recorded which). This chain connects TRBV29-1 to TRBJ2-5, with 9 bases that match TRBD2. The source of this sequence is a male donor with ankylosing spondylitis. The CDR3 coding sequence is TGCAGCGTTGGGGCGGGAGGGCCCTCAGAGACCCAGTACTTC. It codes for CSVGAGGPSETQYF. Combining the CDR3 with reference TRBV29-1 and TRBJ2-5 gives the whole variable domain SAVISQKPSRDICQRGTSLTIQCQVDSQVTMMFWYRQQPGQSLTLIATANQGSEATYESGFVIDKFPISRPNLTFSTLTVSNMSPEDSSIYLCSVGAGGPSETQYFGPGTRLLVL.